This record concerns one TCR beta chain sequence. These data belong to a study of blood T cell repertoires in COVID-19. Study context: Samples came from the United States, Italy and Spain, spanning acute and convalescent COVID-19. From T cells, B-cell-depleted T cells, or PBMCs came the material, which was cDNA or gDNA.

Germline CDR1 is MNHEY and CDR2 is SVGAGI. This CDR3 comprises 13 residues. V shed 6 bases and J 6 bases; nucleotides not matched to a gene: 4. In the study's own analysis: Reference gene primer amplification gave nucleated cell count estimates. Sequenced by immunoSEQ multiplex PCR; TCRdb stores in-frame clones only, minus some. The V and J calls and clone size come from that table; D and trimming were worked out from the DNA. The sample holds approximately 150,000 clones, 70% to 90% seen once. The rearrangement links TRBV6-5 to TRBJ2-2; TRBD1 aligns across 7 bases. The material sequenced was peripheral blood. The TCR originated in a man aged 45-65 years who had recovered from COVID-19. CDR3 DNA: TGTGCCAGCAGGATACAGGGGCCCGGGGAGCTGTTTTTT. Protein sequence: CASRIQGPGELFF.